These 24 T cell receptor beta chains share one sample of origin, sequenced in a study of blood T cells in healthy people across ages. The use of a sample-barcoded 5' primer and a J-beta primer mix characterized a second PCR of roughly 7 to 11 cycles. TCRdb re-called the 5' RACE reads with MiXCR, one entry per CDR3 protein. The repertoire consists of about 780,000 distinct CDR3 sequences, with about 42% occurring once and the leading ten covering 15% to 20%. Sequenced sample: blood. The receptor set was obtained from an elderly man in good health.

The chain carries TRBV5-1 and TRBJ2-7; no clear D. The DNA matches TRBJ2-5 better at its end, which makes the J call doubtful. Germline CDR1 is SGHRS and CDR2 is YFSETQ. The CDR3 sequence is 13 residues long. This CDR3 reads CASSLLESGTQYF. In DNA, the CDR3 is TGCGCCAGCAGCTTGTTAGAATCTGGGACCCAGTACTTC.

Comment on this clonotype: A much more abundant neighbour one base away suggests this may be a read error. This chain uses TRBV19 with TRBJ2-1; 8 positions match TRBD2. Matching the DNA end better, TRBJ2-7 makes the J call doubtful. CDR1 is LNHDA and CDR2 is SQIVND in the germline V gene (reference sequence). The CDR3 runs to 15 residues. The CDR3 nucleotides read TGTGCCAGTAGTGTCTTAGCGGGAACCTACAATGAGCAGTACTTC. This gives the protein CASSVLAGTYNEQYF.

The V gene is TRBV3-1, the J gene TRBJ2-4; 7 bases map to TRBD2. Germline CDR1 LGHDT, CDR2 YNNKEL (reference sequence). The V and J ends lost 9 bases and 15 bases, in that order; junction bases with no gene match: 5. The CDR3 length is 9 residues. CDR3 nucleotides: TGTGCCAGAGCGGGAACGGGGTACTTC. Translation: CARAGTGYF.

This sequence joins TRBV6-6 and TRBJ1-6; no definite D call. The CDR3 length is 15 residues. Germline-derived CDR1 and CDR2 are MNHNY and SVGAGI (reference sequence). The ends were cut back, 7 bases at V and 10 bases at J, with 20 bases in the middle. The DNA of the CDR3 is TGTGCCAGCACCTACGGCGCCGGTGGGCAGTCACCCCTCCACTTT. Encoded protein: CASTYGAGGQSPLHF.

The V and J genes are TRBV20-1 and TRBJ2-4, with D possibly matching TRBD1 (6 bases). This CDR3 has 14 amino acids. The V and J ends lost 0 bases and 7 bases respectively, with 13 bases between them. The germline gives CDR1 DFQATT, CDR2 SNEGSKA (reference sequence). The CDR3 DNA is TGCAGTGCTAGAGATAGAAGGCAGGGGAACATTCAGTACTTC. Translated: CSARDRRQGNIQYF.

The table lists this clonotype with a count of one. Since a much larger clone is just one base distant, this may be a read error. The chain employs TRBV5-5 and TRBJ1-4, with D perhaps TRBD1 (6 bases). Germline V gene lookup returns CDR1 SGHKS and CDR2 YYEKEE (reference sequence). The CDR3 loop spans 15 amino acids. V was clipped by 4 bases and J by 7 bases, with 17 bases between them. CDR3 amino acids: CASSRDWQGCEKLFF. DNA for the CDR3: TGTGCCAGCAGCCGGGATTGGCAGGGGTGTGAAAAACTGTTTTTT.

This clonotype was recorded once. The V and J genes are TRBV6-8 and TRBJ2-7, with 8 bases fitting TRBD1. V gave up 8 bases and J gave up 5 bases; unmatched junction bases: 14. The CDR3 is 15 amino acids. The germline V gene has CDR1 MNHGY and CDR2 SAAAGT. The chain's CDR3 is CASRRRDRLMDEQYF. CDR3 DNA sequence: TGTGCCAGCCGCCGGCGGGACAGGCTAATGGACGAGCAGTACTTC.

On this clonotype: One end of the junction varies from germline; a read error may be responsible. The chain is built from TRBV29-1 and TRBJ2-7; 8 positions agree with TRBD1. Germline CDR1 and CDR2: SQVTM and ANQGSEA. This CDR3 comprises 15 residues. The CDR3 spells CSAGVQTGVSYERYF. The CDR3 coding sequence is TGCAGCGCTGGGGTCCAGACAGGGGTCTCCTACGAGCGGTACTTC.

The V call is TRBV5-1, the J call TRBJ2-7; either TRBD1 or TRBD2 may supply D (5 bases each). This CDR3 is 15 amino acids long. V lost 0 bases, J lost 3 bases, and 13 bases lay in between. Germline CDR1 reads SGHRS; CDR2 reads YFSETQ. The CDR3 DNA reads TGCGCCAGCAGCTTGGGCCTGGGGACGGACTACGAGCAGTACTTC. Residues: CASSLGLGTDYEQYF.

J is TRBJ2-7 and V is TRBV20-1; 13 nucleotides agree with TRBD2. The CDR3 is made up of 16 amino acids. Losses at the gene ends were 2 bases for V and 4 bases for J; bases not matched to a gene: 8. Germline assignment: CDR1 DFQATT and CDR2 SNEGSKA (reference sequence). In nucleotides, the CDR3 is TGCAGTGCTAGACCCCGGACTAGCGGGAGATGGTACGAGCAGTACTTC. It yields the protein CSARPRTSGRWYEQYF.

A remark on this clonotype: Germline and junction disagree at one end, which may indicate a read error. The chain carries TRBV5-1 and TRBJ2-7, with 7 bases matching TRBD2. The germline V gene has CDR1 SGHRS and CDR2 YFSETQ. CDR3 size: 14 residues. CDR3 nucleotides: TGCGCCAGCAGCAGAGGGACTACTACCTACGTGCAGTACTTC. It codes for CASSRGTTTYVQYF.

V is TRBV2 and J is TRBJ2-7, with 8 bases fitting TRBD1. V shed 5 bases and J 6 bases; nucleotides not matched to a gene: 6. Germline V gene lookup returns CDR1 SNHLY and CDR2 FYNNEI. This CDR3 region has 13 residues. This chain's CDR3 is CASSPLGTGEQYF. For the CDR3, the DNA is TGTGCCAGCAGTCCACTCGGGACAGGCGAGCAGTACTTC. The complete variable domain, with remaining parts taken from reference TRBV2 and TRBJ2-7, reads EPEVTQTPSHQVTQMGQEVILRCVPISNHLYFYWYRQILGQKVEFLVSFYNNEISEKSEIFDDQFSVERPDGSNFTLKIRSTKLEDSAMYFCASSPLGTGEQYFGPGTRLTVT.

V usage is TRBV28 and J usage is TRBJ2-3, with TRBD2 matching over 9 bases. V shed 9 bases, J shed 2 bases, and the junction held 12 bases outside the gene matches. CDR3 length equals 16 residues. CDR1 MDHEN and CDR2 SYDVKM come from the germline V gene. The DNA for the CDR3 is TGTGCCAGTGGTCGTTTGTCTAGCGGGAACACAGATACGCAGTATTTT. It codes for CASGRLSSGNTDTQYF.

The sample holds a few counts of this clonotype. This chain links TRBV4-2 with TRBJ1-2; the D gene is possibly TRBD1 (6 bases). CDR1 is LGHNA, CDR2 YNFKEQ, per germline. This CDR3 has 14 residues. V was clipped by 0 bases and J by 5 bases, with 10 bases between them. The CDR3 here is CASSQDNRAYGYTF. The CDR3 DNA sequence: TGTGCCAGCAGCCAAGATAACAGGGCGTATGGCTACACCTTC.

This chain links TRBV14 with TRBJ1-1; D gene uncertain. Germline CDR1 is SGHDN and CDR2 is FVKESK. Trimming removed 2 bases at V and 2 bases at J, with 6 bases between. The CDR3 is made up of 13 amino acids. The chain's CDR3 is CASSQQINTEAFF. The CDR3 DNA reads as TGTGCCAGCAGCCAACAGATTAACACTGAAGCTTTCTTT.

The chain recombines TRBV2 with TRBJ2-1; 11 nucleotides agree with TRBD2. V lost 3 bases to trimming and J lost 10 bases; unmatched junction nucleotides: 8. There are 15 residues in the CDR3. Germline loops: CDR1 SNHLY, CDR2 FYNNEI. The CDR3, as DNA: TGTGCCAGCAGTGAGGTAGCGGGAGGGTCTGGCGAGCAGTTCTTC. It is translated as CASSEVAGGSGEQFF.

The CDR3 is CASSSDRLYGYTF. CDR3 in DNA: TGCGCCAGCAGTTCGGACAGGCTATATGGCTACACCTTC. V and J are TRBV10-1 and TRBJ1-2; 7 bases are a match to TRBD1. The CDR3 is made up of 13 amino acids. Germline loops: CDR1 WNHNN, CDR2 SYGVQD (reference sequence). The V segment lost 5 bases and the J segment 5 bases; nucleotides outside the gene matches: 5.

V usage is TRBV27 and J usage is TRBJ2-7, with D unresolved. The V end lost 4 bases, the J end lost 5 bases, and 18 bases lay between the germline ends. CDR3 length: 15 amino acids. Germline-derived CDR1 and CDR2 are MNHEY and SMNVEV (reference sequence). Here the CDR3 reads CASSYTPSGGDEQYF. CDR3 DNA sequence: TGTGCCAGCAGTTACACACCTTCAGGTGGCGACGAGCAGTACTTC.

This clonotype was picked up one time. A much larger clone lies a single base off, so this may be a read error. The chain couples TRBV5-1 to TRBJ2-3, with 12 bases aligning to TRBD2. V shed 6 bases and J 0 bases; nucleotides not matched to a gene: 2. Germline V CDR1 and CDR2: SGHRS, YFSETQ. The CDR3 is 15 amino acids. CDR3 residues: CASIGTSGSTDTQYF. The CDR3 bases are TGCGCCAGCATCGGGACTAGCGGGAGCACAGATACGCAGTATTTT.

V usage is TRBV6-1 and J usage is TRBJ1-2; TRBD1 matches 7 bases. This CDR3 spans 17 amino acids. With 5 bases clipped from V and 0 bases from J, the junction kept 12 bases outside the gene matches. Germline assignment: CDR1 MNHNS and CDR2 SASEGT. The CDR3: CASSPRQGTLANYGYTF. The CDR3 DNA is TGTGCCAGCAGTCCAAGACAGGGTACCCTGGCTAACTATGGCTACACCTTC.

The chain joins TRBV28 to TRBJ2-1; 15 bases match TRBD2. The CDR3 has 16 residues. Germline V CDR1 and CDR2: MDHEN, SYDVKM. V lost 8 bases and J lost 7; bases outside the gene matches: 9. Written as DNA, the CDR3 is TGTGCCAGCCGTCCTCAGGGGACTAGCGGGAGGAATGAGCAGTTCTTC. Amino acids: CASRPQGTSGRNEQFF.

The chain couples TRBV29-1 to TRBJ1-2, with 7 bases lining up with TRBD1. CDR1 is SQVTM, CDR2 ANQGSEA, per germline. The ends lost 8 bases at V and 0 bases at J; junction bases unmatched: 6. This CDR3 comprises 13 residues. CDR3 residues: CSSDRTANYGYTF. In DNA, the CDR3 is TGCAGCTCGGACAGGACAGCTAACTATGGCTACACCTTC.

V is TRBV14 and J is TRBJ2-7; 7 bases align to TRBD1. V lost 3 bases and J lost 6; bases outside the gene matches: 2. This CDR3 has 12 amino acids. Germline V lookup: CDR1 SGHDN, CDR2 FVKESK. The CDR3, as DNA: TGTGCCAGCAGCCAGACAGGGCGCGAGCAGTACTTC. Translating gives CASSQTGREQYF.

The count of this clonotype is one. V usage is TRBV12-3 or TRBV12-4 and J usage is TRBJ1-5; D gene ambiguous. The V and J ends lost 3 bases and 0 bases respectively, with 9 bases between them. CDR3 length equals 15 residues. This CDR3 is CASSFPAHSNQPQHF. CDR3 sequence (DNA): TGTGCCAGCAGTTTTCCGGCGCATAGCAATCAGCCCCAGCATTTT.